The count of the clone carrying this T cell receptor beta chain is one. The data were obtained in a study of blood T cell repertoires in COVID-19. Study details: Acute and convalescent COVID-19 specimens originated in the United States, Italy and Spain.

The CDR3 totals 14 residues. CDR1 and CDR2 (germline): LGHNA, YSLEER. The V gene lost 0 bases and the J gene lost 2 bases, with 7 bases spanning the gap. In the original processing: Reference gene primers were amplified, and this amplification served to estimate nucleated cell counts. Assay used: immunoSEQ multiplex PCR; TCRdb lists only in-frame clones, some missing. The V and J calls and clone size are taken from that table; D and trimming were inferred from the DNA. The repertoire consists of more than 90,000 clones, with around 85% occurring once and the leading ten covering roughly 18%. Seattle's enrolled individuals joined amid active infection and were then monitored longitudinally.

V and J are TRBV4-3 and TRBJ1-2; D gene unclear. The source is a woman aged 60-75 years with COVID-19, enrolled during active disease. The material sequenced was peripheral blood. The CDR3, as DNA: TGCGCCAGCAGCCAAGATTCGGAGAACTATGGCTACACCTTC. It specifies CASSQDSENYGYTF.